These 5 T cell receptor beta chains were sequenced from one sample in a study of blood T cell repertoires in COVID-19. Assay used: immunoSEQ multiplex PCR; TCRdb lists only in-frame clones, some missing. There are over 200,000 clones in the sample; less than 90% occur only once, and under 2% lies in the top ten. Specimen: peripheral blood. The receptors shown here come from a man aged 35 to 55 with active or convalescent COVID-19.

The CDR3 region is CASSFYAGDYGYTF. The CDR3 region has the DNA TGTGCCAGCAGCTTTTACGCAGGGGACTATGGCTACACCTTC. The chain joins TRBV5-5 to TRBJ1-2; perhaps TRBD1 as D (6 bases). Trimming pared 2 bases from V and 3 bases from J, leaving 11 bases between. The V gene's germline CDR1 is SGHKS and CDR2 YYEKEE (reference sequence). The CDR3 has 14 residues. The full variable domain, completed using reference TRBV5-5 and TRBJ1-2, is DAGVTQSPTHLIKTRGQQVTLRCSPISGHKSVSWYQQVLGQGPQFIFQYYEKEERGRGNFPDRFSARQFPNYSSELNVNALLLGDSALYLCASSFYAGDYGYTFGSGTRLTVV.

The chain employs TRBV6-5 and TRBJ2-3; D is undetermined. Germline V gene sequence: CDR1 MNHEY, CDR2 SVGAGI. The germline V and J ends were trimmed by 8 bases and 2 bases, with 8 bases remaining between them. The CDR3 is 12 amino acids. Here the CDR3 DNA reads TGTGCCAGCCGCACAGACACAGATACGCAGTATTTT. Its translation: CASRTDTDTQYF.

This chain's CDR3 is CASSWLIGGFNEQFF. CDR3 bases: TGTGCCAGCAGCTGGTTAATCGGGGGGTTCAATGAGCAGTTCTTC. The chain recombines TRBV11-2 with TRBJ2-1, with 7 positions matching TRBD2. Germline V gene lookup returns CDR1 SGHAT and CDR2 FQNNGV. The CDR3 consists of 15 residues. J gave up 6 bases and V 4 bases, and 9 bases lay outside the gene matches.

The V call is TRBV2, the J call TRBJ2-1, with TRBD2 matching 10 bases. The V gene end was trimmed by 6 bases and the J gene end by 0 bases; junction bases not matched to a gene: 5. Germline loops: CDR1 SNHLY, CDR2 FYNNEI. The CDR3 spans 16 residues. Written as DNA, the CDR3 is TGTGCCAGCAGGGGCCGACTAGCGGGCTCCTACAATGAGCAGTTCTTC. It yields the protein CASRGRLAGSYNEQFF.

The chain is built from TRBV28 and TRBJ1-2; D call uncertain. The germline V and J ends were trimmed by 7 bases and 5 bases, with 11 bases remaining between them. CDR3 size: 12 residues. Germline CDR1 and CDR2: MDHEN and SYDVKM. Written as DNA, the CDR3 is TGTGCCAGCAACAAAGGGAGGTATGGCTACACCTTC. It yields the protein CASNKGRYGYTF.